This entry is about one TCR beta chain. PCR was performed a second time for about 7 to 11 cycles using a sample-barcoded 5' primer and a J-beta primer mix. All cDNA molecules were each tagged by a template-switch adaptor with 12 random nucleotides. TCRdb reprocessed the 5' RACE reads via MiXCR and lists one record per CDR3 protein. The sample carries hundreds of thousands of distinct CDR3 sequences, less than 30% recorded once. This sample stems from a study of blood T cells in healthy people across ages. V dropped 7 bases and J dropped 2 bases, with 12 bases sitting between them. Germline V lookup: CDR1 MNHNY, CDR2 SVGAGI (reference sequence). This CDR3 spans 14 amino acids.

The rearrangement links TRBV6-6 to TRBJ1-5; D not certain. Source material: blood. This receptor was taken from a woman in her seventies in good health. The CDR3 here is CASKGLVGNQPQHF. The DNA of the CDR3 is TGTGCCAGCAAAGGACTCGTCGGCAATCAGCCCCAGCATTTT.